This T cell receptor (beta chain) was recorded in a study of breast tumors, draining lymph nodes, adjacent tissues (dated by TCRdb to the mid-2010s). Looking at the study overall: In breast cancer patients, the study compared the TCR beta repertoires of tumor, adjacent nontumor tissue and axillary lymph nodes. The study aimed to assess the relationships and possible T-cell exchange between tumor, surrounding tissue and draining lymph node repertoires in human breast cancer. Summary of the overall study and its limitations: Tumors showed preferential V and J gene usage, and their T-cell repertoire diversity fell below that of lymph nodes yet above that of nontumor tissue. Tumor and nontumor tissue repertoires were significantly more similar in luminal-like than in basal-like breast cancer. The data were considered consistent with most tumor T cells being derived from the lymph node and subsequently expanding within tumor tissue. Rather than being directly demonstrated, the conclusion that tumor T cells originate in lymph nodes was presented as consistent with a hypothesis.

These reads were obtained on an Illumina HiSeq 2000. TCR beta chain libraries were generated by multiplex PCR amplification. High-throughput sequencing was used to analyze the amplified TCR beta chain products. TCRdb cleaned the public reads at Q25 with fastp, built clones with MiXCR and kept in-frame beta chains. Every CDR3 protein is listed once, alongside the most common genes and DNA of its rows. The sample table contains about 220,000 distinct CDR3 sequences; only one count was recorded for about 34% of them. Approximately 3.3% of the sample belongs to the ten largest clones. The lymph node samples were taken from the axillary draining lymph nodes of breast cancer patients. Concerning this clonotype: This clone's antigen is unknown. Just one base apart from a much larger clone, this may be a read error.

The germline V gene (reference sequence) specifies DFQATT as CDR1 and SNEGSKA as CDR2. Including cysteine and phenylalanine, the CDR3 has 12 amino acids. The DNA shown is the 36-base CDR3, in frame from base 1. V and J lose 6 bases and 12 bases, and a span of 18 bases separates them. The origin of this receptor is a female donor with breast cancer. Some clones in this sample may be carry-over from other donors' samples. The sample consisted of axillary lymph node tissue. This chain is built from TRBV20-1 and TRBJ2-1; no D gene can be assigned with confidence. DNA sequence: TGCAGTGCCGAAAGTAACCGTGATGGGCAGTTCTTC. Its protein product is CSAESNRDGQFF.